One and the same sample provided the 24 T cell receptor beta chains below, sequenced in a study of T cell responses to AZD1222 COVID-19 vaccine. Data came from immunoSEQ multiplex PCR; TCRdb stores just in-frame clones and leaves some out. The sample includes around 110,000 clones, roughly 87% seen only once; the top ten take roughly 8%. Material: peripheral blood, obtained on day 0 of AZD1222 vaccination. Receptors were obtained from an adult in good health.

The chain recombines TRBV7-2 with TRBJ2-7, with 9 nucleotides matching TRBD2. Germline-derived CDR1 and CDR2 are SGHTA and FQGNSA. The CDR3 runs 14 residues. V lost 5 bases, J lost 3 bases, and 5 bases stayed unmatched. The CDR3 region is CASSEGLALYEQYF. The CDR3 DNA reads TGTGCCAGCAGCGAGGGACTAGCTCTCTACGAGCAGTACTTC.

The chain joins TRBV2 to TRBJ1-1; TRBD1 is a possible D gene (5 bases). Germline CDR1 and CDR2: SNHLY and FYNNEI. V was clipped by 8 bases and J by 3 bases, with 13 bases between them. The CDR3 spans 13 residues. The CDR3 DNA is TGTGCCAGCGGGCGGACACCGCACACTGAAGCTTTCTTT. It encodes CASGRTPHTEAFF.

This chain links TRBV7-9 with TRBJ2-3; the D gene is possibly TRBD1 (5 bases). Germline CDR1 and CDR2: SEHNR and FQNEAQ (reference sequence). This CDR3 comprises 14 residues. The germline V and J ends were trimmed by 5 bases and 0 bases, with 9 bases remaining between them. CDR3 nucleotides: TGTGCCAGCAGCGTGGGGCGGAGCACAGATACGCAGTATTTT. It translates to CASSVGRSTDTQYF.

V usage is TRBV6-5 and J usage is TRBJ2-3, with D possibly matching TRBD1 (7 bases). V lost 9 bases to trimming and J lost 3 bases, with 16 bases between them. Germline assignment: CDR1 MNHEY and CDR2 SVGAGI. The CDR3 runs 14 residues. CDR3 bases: TGTGCCAGTTCCGTGACAGGGAGGACAGATACGCAGTATTTT. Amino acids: CASSVTGRTDTQYF.

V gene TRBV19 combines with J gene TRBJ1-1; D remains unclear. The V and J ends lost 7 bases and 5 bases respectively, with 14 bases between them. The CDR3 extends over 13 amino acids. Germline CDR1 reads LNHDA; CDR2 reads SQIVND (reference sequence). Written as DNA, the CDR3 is TGTGCCAGTACCCCTGGGTCCGGGACTGAAGCTTTCTTT. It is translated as CASTPGSGTEAFF.

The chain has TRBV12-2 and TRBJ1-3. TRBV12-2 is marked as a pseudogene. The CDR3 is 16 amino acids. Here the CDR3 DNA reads TGTGCAAGTCGCTTAGCGAATAGGGATCCAGGAAACACCATATATTTT. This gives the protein CASRLANRDPGNTIYF.

Written as DNA, the CDR3 is TGTGCCAGCAGTTCGGGACAGGGATATGAAAAACTGTTTTTT. It codes for CASSSGQGYEKLFF. The chain links TRBV28 to TRBJ1-4; TRBD1 aligns across 9 bases. From germline, CDR1 is MDHEN and CDR2 SYDVKM. The CDR3 covers 14 residues. With 4 bases clipped from V and 6 bases from J, the junction kept 3 bases outside the gene matches.

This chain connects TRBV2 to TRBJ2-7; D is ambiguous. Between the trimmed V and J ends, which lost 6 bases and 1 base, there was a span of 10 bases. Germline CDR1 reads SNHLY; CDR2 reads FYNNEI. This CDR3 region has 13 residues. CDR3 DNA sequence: TGTGCCAGCAGGACGGGTGGGTCCTACGAGCAGTACTTC. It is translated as CASRTGGSYEQYF.

The CDR3 nucleotides read TGCGCCAGCAGCTTGGGATCAAGGGGGACTCTCTACGAGCAGTACTTC. Protein sequence: CASSLGSRGTLYEQYF. The chain has TRBV5-1 and TRBJ2-7, with D possibly called TRBD1 or TRBD2 (6 bases each). Trimming shortened V by 0 bases and J by 3 bases, and 16 bases separated the two germline ends. This CDR3 has 16 amino acids. Per the germline V gene, CDR1 is SGHRS and CDR2 is YFSETQ. Filled out from reference TRBV5-1 and TRBJ2-7, the complete variable domain reads KAGVTQTPRYLIKTRGQQVTLSCSPISGHRSVSWYQQTPGQGLQFLFEYFSETQRNKGNFPGRFSGRQFSNSRSEMNVSTLELGDSALYLCASSLGSRGTLYEQYFGPGTRLTVT.

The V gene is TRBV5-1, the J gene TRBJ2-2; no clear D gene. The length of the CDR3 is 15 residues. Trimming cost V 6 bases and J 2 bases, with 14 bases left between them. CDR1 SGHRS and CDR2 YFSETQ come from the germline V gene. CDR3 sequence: CASKSTTVNTGELFF. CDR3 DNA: TGCGCCAGCAAATCAACGACCGTAAACACCGGGGAGCTGTTTTTT.

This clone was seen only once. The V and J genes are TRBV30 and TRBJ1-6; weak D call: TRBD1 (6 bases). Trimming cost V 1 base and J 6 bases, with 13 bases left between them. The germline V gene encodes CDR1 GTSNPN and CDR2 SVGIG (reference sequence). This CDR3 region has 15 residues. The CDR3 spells CAWSEDGGSNSPLHF. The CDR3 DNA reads TGTGCCTGGAGTGAGGACGGGGGCTCTAATTCACCCCTCCACTTT.

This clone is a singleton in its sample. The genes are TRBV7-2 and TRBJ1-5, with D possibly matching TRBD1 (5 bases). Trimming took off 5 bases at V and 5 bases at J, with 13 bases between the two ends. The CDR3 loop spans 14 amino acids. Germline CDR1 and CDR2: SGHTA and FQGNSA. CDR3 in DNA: TGTGCCAGCAGCGGGGGAGGGTGGCATCAGCCCCAGCATTTT. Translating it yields CASSGGGWHQPQHF.

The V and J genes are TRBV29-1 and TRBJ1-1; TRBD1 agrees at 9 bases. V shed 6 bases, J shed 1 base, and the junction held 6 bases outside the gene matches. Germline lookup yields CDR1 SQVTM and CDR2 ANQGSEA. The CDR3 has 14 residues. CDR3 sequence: CSVEGQGSNTEAFF. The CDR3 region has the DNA TGCAGCGTGGAGGGACAGGGATCGAACACTGAAGCTTTCTTT.

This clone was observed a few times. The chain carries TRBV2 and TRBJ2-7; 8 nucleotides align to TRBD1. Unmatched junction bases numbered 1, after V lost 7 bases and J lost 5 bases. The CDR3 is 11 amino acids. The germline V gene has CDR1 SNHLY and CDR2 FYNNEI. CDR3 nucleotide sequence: TGTGCCAGCACGGGACAGGACGAGCAGTACTTC. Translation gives CASTGQDEQYF.

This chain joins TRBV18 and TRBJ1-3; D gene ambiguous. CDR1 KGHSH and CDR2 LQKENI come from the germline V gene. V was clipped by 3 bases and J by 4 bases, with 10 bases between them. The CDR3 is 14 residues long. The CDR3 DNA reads TGTGCCAGCTCACCCGAGATGGGAGGAAACACCATATATTTT. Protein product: CASSPEMGGNTIYF.

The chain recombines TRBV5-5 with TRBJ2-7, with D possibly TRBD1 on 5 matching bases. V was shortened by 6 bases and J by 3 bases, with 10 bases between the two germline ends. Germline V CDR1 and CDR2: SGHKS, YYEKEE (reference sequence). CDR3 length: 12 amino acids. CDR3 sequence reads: CASTKTDYEQYF. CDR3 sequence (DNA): TGTGCCAGCACCAAGACAGACTACGAGCAGTACTTC.

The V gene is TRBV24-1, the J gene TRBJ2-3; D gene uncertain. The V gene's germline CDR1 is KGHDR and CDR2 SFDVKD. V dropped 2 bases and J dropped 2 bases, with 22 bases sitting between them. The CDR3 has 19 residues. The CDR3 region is CATSDSLGVGVQLTDTQYF. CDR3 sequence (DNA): TGTGCCACCAGTGATTCCTTGGGTGTTGGAGTACAACTCACAGATACGCAGTATTTT.

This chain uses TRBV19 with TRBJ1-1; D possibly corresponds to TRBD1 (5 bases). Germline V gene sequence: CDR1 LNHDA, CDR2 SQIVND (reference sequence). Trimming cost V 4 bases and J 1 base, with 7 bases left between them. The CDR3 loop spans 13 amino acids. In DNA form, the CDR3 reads TGTGCCAGTAGTACTACAGGGAACACTGAAGCTTTCTTT. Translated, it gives CASSTTGNTEAFF. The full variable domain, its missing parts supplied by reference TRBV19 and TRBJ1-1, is DGGITQSPKYLFRKEGQNVTLSCEQNLNHDAMYWYRQDPGQGLRLIYYSQIVNDFQKGDIAEGYSVSREKKESFPLTVTSAQKNPTAFYLCASSTTGNTEAFFGQGTRLTVV.

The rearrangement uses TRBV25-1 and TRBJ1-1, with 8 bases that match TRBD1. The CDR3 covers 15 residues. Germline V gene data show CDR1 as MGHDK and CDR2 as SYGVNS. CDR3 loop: CASSQFTGGRTEAFF. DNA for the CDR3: TGTGCTTCATCACAATTCACAGGGGGAAGGACTGAAGCTTTCTTT.

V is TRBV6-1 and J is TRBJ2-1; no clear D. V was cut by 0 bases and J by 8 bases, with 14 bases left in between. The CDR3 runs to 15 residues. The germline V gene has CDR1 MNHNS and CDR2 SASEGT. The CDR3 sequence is CASSEAVVAYHEQFF. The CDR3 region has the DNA TGTGCCAGCAGTGAAGCGGTAGTAGCCTATCATGAGCAGTTCTTC.

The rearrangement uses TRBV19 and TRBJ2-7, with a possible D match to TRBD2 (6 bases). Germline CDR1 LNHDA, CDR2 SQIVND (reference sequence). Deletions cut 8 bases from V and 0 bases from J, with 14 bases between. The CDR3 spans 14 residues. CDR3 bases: TGTGCCAGTCGTCCCCTGGGAGGCTCCTACGAGCAGTACTTC. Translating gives CASRPLGGSYEQYF. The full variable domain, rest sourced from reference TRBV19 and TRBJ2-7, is DGGITQSPKYLFRKEGQNVTLSCEQNLNHDAMYWYRQDPGQGLRLIYYSQIVNDFQKGDIAEGYSVSREKKESFPLTVTSAQKNPTAFYLCASRPLGGSYEQYFGPGTRLTVT.

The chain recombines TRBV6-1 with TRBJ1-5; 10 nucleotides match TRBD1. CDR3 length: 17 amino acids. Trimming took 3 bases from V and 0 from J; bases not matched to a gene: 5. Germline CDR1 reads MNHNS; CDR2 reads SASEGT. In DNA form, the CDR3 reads TGTGCCAGCAGTGATCGACAGGGGGCGAATAGCAATCAGCCCCAGCATTTT. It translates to CASSDRQGANSNQPQHF.

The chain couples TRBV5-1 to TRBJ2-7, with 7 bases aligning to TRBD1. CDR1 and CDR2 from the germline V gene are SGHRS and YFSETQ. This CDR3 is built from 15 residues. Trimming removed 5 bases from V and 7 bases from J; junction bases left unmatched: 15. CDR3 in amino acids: CASSSVGTDPKEQYF. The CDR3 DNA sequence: TGCGCCAGCAGTTCCGTCGGGACAGACCCTAAAGAGCAGTACTTC.

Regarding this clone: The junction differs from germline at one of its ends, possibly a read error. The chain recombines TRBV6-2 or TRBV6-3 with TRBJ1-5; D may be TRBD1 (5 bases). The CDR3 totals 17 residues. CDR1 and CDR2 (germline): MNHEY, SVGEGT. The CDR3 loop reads CASSHSGRPGSNQPQHF. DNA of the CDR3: TGTGCCAGCAGTCACTCGGGACGCCCTGGGAGCAATCAGCCCCAGCATTTT.